This T cell receptor (beta chain) stems from a study of blood T cell repertoires in COVID-19. About the research overall: COVID-19 samples collected from the United States, Italy and Spain covered acute and convalescent phases. PBMCs, B-cell-depleted T cells, or T cells provided the cDNA or gDNA that made up the material.

How the authors handled the data: Reference gene primer amplification in the assay estimated nucleated cell counts. The method was immunoSEQ multiplex PCR; TCRdb's version includes in-frame clones alone and lacks a portion of them. Clone size and V and J calls were adopted from that table, with D and trimming inferred from the DNA. The sample lists more than 300,000 clones, approximately 88% seen once, with 1.5% to 2% in the top ten. One Seattle source followed patients from active infection through their disease course. The clonotype was recovered from a woman in her 30s with COVID-19, enrolled during active disease. The sample taken for sequencing was peripheral blood.

CDR3 DNA sequence: TGTGCCAGCAGTTACTCGATCCAGGGGGTCGGAGAAAAACTGTTTTTT. Protein: CASSYSIQGVGEKLFF. The chain recombines TRBV6-5 with TRBJ1-4; TRBD1 matches 7 bases. There are 16 residues in the CDR3. Germline values: CDR1 MNHEY, CDR2 SVGAGI. V shed 0 bases and J 8 bases; nucleotides not matched to a gene: 9.